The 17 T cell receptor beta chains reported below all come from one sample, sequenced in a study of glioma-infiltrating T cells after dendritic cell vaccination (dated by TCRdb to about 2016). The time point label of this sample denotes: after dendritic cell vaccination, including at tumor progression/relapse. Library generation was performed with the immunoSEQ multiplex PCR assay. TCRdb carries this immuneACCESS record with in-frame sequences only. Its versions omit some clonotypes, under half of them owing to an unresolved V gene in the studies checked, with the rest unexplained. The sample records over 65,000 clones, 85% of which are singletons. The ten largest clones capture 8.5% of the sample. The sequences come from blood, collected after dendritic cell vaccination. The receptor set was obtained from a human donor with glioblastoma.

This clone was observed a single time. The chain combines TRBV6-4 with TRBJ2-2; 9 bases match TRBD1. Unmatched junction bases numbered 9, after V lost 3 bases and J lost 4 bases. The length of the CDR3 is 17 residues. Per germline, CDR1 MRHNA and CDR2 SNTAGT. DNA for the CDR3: TGTGCCAGCAGTGATGGCTTAAGGACAGGGGTCACCGGGGAGCTGTTTTTT. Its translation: CASSDGLRTGVTGELFF.

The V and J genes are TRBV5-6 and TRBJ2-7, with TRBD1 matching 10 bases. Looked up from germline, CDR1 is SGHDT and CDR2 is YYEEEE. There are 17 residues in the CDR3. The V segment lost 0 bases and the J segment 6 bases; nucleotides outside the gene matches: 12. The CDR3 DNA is TGTGCCAGCAGCTTGGGGGGATCCGGGACAGGGGCGCCCGAGCAGTACTTC. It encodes CASSLGGSGTGAPEQYF.

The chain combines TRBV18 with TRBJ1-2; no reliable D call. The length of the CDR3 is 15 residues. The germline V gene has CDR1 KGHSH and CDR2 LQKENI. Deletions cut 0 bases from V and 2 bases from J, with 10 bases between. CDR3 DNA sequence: TGTGCCAGCTCACCACCAACGACGGGAAACTATGGCTACACCTTC. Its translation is CASSPPTTGNYGYTF.

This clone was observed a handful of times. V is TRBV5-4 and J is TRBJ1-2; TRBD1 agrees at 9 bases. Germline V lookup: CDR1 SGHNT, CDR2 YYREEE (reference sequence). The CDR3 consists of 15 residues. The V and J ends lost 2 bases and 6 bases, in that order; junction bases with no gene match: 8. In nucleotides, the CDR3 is TGTGCCAGCAGCTTATTAACAGGGGGCTCTCATGGCTACACCTTC. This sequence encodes CASSLLTGGSHGYTF.

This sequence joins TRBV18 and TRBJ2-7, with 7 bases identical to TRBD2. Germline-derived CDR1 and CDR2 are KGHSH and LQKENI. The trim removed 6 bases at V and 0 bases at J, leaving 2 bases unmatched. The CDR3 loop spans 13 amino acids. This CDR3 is CASSLAVSYEQYF. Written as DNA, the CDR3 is TGTGCCAGCTCTCTAGCGGTCTCCTACGAGCAGTACTTC.

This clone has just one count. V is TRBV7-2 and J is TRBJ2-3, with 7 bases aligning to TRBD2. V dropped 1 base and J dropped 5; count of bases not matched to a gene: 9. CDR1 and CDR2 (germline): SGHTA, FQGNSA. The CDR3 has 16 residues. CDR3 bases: TGTGCCAGCAGCTTAGGCGGGGCGGGGGTATTAGATACGCAGTATTTT. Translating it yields CASSLGGAGVLDTQYF.

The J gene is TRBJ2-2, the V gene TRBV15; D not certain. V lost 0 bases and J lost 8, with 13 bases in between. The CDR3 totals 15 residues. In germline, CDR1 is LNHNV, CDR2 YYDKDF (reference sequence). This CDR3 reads CATSRDFGLSGELFF. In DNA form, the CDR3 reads TGTGCCACCAGCAGAGATTTCGGTTTGTCTGGGGAGCTGTTTTTT. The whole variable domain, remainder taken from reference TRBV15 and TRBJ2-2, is DAMVIQNPRYQVTQFGKPVTLSCSQTLNHNVMYWYQQKSSQAPKLLFHYYDKDFNNEADTPDNFQSRRPNTSFCFLDIRSPGLGDTAMYLCATSRDFGLSGELFFGEGSRLTVL.

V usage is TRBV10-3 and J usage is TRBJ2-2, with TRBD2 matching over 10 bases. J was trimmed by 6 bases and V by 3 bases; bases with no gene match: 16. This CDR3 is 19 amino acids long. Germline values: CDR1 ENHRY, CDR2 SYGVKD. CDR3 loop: CAISDPPTSLAGAPGELFF. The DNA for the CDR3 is TGTGCCATCAGTGACCCCCCAACGTCCCTAGCGGGAGCCCCCGGGGAGCTGTTTTTT.

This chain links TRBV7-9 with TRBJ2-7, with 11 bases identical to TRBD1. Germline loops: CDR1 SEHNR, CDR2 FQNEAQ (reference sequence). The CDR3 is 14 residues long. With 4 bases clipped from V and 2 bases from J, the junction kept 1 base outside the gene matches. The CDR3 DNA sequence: TGTGCCAGCAGCTCGGGACAGGGGGCCTACGAGCAGTACTTC. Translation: CASSSGQGAYEQYF.

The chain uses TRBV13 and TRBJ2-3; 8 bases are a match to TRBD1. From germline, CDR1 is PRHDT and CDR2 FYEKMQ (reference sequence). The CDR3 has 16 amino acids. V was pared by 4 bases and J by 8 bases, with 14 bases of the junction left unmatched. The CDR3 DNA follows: TGTGCCAGCAGCTCGCGTTCGTCAGGGGGCCCGGGTACGCAGTATTTT. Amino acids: CASSSRSSGGPGTQYF.

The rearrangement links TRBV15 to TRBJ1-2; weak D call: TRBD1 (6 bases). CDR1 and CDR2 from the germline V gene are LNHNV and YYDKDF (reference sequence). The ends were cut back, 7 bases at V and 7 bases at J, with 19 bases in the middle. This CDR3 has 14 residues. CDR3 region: CATTNRVNSAGYTF. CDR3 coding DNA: TGTGCCACCACTAACAGGGTAAATAGTGCTGGCTACACCTTC. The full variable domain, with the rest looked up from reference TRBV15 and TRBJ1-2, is DAMVIQNPRYQVTQFGKPVTLSCSQTLNHNVMYWYQQKSSQAPKLLFHYYDKDFNNEADTPDNFQSRRPNTSFCFLDIRSPGLGDTAMYLCATTNRVNSAGYTFGSGTRLTVV.

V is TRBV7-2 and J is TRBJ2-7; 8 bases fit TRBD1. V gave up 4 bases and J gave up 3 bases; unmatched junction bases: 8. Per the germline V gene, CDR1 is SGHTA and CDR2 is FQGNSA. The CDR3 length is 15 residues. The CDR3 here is CASSSDRASNYEQYF. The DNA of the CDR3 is TGTGCCAGCAGCTCGGACAGGGCCTCCAACTACGAGCAGTACTTC.

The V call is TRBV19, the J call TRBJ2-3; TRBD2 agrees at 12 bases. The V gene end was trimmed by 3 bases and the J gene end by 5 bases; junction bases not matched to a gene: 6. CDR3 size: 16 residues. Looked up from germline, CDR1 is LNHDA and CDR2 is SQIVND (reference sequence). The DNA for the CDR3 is TGTGCCAGTAGTATGGGGCTAGCGGGAGGGATAGATACGCAGTATTTT. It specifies CASSMGLAGGIDTQYF.

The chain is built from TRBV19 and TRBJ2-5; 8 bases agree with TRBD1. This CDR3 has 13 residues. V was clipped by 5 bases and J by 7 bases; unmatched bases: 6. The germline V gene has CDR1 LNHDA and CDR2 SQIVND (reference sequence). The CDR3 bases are TGTGCCAGTAGTGTCCAGGGGGCGCGGACCCAGTACTTC. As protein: CASSVQGARTQYF.

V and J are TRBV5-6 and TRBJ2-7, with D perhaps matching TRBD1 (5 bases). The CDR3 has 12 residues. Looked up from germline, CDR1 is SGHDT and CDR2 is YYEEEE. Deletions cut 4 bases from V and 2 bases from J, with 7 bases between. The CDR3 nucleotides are TGTGCCAGCAGCCAGGGCACCTACGAGCAGTACTTC. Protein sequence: CASSQGTYEQYF.

The CDR3 DNA reads as TGCGCCAGCAGCCAAGGCGGACTAGCAGATACGCAGTATTTT. Residues: CASSQGGLADTQYF. The gene calls are TRBV4-3 and TRBJ2-3; 7 bases agree with TRBD2. After removal of 1 base from V and 4 bases from J, the junction contained 2 bases not matched to a gene. In germline, CDR1 is LGHNA, CDR2 YSLEER. CDR3 length equals 14 residues.

CDR3 region: CASSLAAGGNYGYTF. For the CDR3, the DNA is TGTGCCAGCAGCTTGGCCGCTGGGGGGAACTATGGCTACACCTTC. The V call is TRBV5-6, the J call TRBJ1-2; possible D gene TRBD1, 5 bases. Germline CDR1 reads SGHDT; CDR2 reads YYEEEE. V lost 0 bases, J lost 2 bases, and 11 bases lay in between. The length of the CDR3 is 15 residues.